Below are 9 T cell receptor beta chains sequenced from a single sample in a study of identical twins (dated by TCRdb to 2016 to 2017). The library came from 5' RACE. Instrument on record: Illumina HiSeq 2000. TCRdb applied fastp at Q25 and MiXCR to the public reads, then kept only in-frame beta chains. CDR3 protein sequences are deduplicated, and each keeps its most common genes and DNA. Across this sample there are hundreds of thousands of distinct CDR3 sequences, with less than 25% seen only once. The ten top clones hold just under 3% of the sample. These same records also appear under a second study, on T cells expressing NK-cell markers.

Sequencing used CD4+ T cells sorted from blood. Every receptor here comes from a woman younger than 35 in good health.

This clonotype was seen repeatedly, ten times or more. This CDR3 is CASAGLAGRNEQFF. Written as DNA, the CDR3 is TGTGCCAGCGCCGGACTAGCGGGAAGGAATGAGCAGTTCTTC. The gene calls are TRBV27 and TRBJ2-1, with TRBD2 matching over 12 bases. V lost 8 bases and J lost 7; bases outside the gene matches: 6. CDR1 MNHEY and CDR2 SMNVEV come from the germline V gene (reference sequence). The CDR3 spans 14 residues.

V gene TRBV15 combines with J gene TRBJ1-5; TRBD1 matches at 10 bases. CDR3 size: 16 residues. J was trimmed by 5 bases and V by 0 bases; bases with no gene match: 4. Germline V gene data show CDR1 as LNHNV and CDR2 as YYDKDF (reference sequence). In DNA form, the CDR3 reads TGTGCCACCAGCAGAGATCGGGACAGGGGCTATCAGCCCCAGCATTTT. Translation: CATSRDRDRGYQPQHF.

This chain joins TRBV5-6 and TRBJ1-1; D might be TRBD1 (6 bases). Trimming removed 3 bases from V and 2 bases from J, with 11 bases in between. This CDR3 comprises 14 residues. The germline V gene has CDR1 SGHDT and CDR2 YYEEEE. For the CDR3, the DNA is TGTGCCAGCAGCTACCTGACAGGAAACACTGAAGCTTTCTTT. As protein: CASSYLTGNTEAFF.

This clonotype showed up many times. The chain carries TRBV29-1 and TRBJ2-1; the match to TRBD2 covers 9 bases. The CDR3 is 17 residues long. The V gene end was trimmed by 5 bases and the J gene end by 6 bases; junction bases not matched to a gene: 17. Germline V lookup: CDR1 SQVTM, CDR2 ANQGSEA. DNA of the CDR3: TGCAGCGTTAGGGCTAGCGGGAAGTTTTGGCCCATCAATGAGCAGTTCTTC. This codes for CSVRASGKFWPINEQFF.

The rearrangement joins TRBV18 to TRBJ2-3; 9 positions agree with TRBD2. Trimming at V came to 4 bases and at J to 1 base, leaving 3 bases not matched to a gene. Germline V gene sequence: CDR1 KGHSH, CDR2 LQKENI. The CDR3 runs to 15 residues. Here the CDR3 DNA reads TGTGCCAGCTCACACCAGCGGGGGGGCACAGATACGCAGTATTTT. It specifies CASSHQRGGTDTQYF. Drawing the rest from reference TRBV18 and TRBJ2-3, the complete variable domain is NAGVMQNPRHLVRRRGQEARLRCSPMKGHSHVYWYRQLPEEGLKFMVYLQKENIIDESGMPKERFSAEFPKEGPSILRIQQVVRGDSAAYFCASSHQRGGTDTQYFGPGTRLTVL.

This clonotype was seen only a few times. The CDR3 coding sequence is TGTGCCAGCAGTTCCCCCTGGTTCTGGCGGGGGTTGGGGAATGAGCAGTTCTTC. Protein: CASSSPWFWRGLGNEQFF. V usage is TRBV7-3 and J usage is TRBJ2-1; 7 positions match TRBD2. This CDR3 spans 18 amino acids. The V gene end was trimmed by 6 bases and the J gene end by 7 bases; junction bases not matched to a gene: 21. The V gene's germline CDR1 is SGHTA and CDR2 FQGTGA.

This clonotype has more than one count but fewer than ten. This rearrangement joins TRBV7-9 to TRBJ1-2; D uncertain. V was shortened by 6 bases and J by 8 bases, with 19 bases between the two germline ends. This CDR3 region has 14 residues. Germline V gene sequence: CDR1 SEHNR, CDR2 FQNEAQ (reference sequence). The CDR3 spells CASRPPSAPGGYTF. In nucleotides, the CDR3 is TGTGCCAGCAGACCTCCCAGTGCCCCCGGGGGCTACACCTTC.

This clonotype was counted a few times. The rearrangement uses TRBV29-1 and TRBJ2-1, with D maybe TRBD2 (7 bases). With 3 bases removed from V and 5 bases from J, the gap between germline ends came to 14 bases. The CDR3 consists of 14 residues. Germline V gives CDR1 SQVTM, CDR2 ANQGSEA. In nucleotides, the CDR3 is TGCAGCGTTGATAGCCAGGGGAGGGACAATGAGCAGTTCTTC. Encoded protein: CSVDSQGRDNEQFF.

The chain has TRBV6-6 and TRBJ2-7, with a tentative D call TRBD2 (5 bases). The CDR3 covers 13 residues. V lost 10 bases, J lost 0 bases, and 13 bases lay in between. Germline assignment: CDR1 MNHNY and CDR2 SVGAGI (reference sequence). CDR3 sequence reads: CATLRADSYEQYF. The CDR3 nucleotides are TGTGCCACCTTACGAGCGGACTCCTACGAGCAGTACTTC.